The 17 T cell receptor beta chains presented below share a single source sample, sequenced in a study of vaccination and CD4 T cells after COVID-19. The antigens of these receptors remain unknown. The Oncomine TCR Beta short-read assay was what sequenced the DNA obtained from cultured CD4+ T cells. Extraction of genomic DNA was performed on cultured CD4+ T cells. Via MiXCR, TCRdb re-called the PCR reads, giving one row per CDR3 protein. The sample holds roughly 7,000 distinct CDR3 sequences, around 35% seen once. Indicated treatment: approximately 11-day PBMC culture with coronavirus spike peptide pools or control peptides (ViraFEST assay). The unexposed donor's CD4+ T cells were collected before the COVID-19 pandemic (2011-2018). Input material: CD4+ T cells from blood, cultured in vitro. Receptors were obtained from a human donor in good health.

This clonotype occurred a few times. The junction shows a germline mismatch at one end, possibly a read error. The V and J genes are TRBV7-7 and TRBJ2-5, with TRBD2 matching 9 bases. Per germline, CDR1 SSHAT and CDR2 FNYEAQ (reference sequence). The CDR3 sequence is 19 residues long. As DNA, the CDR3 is TGCGGCAGCCGTTTTAGCGGGAGTAACGGGGAGGGGGGCCAAGAGACCCAGTACTTC. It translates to CGSRFSGSNGEGGQETQYF.

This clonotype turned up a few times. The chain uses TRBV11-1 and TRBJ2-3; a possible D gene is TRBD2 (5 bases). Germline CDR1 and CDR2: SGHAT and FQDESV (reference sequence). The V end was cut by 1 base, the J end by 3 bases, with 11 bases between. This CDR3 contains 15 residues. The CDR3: CASSLVGLRTDTQYF. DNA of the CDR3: TGTGCCAGCAGCTTAGTCGGACTTCGAACAGATACGCAGTATTTT.

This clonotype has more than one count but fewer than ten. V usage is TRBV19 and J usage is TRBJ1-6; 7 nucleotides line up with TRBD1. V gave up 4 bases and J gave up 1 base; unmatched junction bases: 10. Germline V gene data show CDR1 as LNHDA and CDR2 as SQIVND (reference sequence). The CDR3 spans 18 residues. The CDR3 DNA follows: TGTGCCAGTAGTACCCGGACAGGCCGGGGGTCCTATAATTCACCCCTCCACTTT. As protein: CASSTRTGRGSYNSPLHF.

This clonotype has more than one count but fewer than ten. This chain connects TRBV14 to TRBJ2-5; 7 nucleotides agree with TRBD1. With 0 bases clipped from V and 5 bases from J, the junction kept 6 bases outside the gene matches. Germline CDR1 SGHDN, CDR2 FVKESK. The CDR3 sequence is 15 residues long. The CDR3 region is CASSQDSTGWETQYF. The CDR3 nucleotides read TGTGCCAGCAGCCAAGATTCGACAGGGTGGGAGACCCAGTACTTC. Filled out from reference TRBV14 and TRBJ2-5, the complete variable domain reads EAGVTQFPSHSVIEKGQTVTLRCDPISGHDNLYWYRRVMGKEIKFLLHFVKESKQDESGMPNNRFLAERTGGTYSTLKVQPAELEDSGVYFCASSQDSTGWETQYFGPGTRLLVL.

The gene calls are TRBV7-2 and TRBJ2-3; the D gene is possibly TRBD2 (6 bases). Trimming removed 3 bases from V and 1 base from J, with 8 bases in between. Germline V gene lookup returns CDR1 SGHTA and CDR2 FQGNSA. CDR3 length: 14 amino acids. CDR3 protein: CASSFGGGTDTQYF. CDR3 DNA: TGTGCCAGCAGCTTCGGCGGGGGCACAGATACGCAGTATTTT. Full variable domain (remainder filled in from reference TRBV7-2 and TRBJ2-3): GAGVSQSPSNKVTEKGKDVELRCDPISGHTALYWYRQSLGQGLEFLIYFQGNSAPDKSGLPSDRFSAERTGGSVSTLTIQRTQQEDSAVYLCASSFGGGTDTQYFGPGTRLTVL.

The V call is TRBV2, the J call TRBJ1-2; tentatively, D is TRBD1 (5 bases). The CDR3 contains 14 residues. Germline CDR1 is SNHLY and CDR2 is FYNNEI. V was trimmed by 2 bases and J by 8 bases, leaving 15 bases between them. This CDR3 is CASSERGGSLGYTF. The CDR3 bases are TGTGCCAGCAGTGAACGTGGGGGATCTCTCGGCTACACCTTC.

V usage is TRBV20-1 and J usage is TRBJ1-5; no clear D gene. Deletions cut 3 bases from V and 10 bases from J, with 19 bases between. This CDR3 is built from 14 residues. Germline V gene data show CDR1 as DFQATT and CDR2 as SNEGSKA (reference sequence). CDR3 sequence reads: CSASLAGTSPPQHF. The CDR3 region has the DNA TGCAGTGCTAGTCTGGCCGGTACGAGTCCACCCCAGCATTTT.

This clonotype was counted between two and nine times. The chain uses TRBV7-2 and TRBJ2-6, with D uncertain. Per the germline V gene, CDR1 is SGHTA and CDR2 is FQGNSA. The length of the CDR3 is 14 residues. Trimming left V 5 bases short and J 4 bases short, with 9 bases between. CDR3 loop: CASSPTNGANVLTF. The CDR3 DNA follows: TGTGCCAGCAGCCCCACGAACGGGGCCAACGTCCTGACTTTC.

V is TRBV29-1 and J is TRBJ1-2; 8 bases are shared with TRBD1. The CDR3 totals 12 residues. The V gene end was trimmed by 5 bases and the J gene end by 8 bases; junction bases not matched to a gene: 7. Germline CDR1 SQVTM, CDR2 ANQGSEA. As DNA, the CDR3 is TGCAGCGTTACAACCGGGACAGGAGGCTACACCTTC. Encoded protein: CSVTTGTGGYTF. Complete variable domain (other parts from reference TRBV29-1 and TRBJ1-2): SAVISQKPSRDICQRGTSLTIQCQVDSQVTMMFWYRQQPGQSLTLIATANQGSEATYESGFVIDKFPISRPNLTFSTLTVSNMSPEDSSIYLCSVTTGTGGYTFGSGTRLTVV.

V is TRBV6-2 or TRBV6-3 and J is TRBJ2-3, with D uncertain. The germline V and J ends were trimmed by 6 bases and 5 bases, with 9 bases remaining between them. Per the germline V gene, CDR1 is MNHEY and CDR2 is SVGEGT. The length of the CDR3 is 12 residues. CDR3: CASRESGDTQYF. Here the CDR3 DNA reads TGTGCCAGCAGGGAGTCAGGAGATACGCAGTATTTT.

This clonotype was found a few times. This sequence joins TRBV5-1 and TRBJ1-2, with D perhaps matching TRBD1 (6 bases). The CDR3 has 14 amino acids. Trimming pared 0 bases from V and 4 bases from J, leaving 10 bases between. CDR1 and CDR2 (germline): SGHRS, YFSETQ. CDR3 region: CASSLDQGSYGYTF. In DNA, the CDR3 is TGCGCCAGCAGCTTGGATCAGGGGAGCTATGGCTACACCTTC.

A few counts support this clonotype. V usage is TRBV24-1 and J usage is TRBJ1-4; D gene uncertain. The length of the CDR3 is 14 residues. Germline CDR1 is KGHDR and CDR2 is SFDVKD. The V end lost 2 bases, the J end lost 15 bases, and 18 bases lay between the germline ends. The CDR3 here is CATSDSPVGQGVFF. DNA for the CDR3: TGTGCCACCAGTGATTCCCCTGTCGGGCAAGGTGTGTTTTTT.

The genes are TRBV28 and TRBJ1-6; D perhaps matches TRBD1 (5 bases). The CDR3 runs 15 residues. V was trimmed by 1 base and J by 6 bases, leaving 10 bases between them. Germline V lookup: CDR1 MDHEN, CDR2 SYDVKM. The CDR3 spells CASSLLGDANSPLHF. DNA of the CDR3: TGTGCCAGCAGTTTATTGGGGGACGCTAATTCACCCCTCCACTTT.

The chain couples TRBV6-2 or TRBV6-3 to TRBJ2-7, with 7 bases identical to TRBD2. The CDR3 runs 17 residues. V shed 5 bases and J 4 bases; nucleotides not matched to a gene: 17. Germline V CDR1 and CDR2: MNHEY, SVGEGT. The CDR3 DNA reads TGTGCCAGCAGTCCGACTAGCCGGTTGATCCCCTCATACGAGCAGTACTTC. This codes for CASSPTSRLIPSYEQYF.

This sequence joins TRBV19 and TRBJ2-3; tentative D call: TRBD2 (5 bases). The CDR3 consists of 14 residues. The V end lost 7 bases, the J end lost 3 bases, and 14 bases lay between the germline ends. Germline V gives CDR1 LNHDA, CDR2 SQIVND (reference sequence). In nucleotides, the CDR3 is TGTGCCAGTACCCAATCTCGGGGAACAGATACGCAGTATTTT. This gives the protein CASTQSRGTDTQYF. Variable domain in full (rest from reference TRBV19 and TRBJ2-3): DGGITQSPKYLFRKEGQNVTLSCEQNLNHDAMYWYRQDPGQGLRLIYYSQIVNDFQKGDIAEGYSVSREKKESFPLTVTSAQKNPTAFYLCASTQSRGTDTQYFGPGTRLTVL.

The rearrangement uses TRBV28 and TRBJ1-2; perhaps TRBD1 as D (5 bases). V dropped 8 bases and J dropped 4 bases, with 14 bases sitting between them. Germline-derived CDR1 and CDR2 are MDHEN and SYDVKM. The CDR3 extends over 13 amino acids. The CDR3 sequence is CASGEGPFYGYTF. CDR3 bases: TGTGCCAGCGGGGAGGGACCGTTCTATGGCTACACCTTC.

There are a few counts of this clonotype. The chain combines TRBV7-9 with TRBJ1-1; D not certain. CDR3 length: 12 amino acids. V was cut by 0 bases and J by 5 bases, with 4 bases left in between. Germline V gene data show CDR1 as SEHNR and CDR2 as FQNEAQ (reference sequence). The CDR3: CASSLAETEAFF. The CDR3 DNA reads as TGTGCCAGCAGCTTAGCGGAAACTGAAGCTTTCTTT.